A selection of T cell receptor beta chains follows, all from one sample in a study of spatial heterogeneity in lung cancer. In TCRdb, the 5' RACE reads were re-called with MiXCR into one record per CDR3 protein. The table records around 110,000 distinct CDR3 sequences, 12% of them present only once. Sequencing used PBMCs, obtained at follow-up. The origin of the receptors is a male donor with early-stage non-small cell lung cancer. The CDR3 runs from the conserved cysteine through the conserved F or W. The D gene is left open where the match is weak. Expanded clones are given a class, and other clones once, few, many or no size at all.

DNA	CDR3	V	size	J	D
TGTGCCAGCAGCGCCGGGGACAGCCGCGAGACCCAGTACTTC	CASSAGDSRETQYF	TRBV5-4	.	TRBJ2-5	TRBD1
TGTGCCAGCACACCTCTTGTAACGGCGGAGCAGTACTTC	CASTPLVTAEQYF	TRBV2	once	TRBJ2-7	.
TGTGCCAGCAGTCCCCGAGCGGCGCATGGGACCCAGTACTTC	CASSPRAAHGTQYF	TRBV3-1	many	TRBJ2-5	.
TGCGCCAGCAGCCAAGAGGGACAGGTGAAATGGGGATACGAGCAGTACTTC	CASSQEGQVKWGYEQYF	TRBV4-1	few	TRBJ2-7	TRBD1
TGTGCCAGCACCTGGGGGGCGTCAAGCAATCAGCCCCAGCATTTT	CASTWGASSNQPQHF	TRBV5-5	.	TRBJ1-5	.
TGTGCCAGCAGTTTTTCACTAGCCAAAAACATTCAGTACTTC	CASSFSLAKNIQYF	TRBV12-3/TRBV12-4	few	TRBJ2-4	.
TGCGCCAGCAGCCAAGATTTCAGGGGTCCAGATGAAAAACTGTTTTTT	CASSQDFRGPDEKLFF	TRBV4-1	few	TRBJ1-4	.
TGTGCCAGCAACGGACAGGCGAGTCAGCCCCAGCATTTT	CASNGQASQPQHF	TRBV2	few	TRBJ1-5	TRBD1
TGCGCCAGCAGCTTGGTAGCGGGGGGACCCCAAGAGACCCAGTACTTC	CASSLVAGGPQETQYF	TRBV5-1	many	TRBJ2-5	TRBD2
TGTGCCACCAGCAGTGACCGGGACAGGGGGCCTACCTACGAGCAGTACTTC	CATSSDRDRGPTYEQYF	TRBV15	.	TRBJ2-7	TRBD1
TGTGCCAGCAGGGGACTAGCGGGGTCGGGTGAGCAGTTCTTC	CASRGLAGSGEQFF	TRBV12-3/TRBV12-4	few	TRBJ2-1	TRBD2
TGTGCCAGCAGTTTAGCCGGGGGGACAGGATTTGTCGGGGAGCTGTTTTTT	CASSLAGGTGFVGELFF	TRBV12-3/TRBV12-4	many	TRBJ2-2	.
TGCGCCAGCACCGGCCAGGGGGCGGGCACCGGGGAGCTGTTTTTT	CASTGQGAGTGELFF	TRBV10-2	.	TRBJ2-2	TRBD1
TGCAGTGCTAAACCGGGTAACAGCAATCAGCCCCAGCATTTT	CSAKPGNSNQPQHF	TRBV20-1	once	TRBJ1-5	.
TGTGCCAGCAGCCAAGACCGGACAGGGTCAGATACGCAGTATTTT	CASSQDRTGSDTQYF	TRBV4-2	many	TRBJ2-3	TRBD1
TGTGCCAGCAGCCGAACTAGCGGGGTCGGCACCGGGGAGCTGTTTTTT	CASSRTSGVGTGELFF	TRBV5-6	many	TRBJ2-2	TRBD2
TGCAGTGCTAGCGGGGCAACTAGCAATCAGCCCCAGCATTTT	CSASGATSNQPQHF	TRBV20-1	many	TRBJ1-5	.
TGTGCCAGCAGTTCCGGGACAGGGGGGTTCACATCCTACGAGCAGTACTTC	CASSSGTGGFTSYEQYF	TRBV28	.	TRBJ2-7	TRBD1